This T cell receptor beta chain stems from a study of cytomegalovirus exposure and HLA in healthy donors. Per germline, CDR1 SGHDT and CDR2 YYEEEE. The CDR3 has 14 residues. Deletions cut 0 bases from V and 6 bases from J, with 13 bases between. In the PCR, 60 Vbeta and 13 Jbeta primers were used. The protocol was immunoSEQ multiplex PCR, while the TCRdb copy is restricted to in-frame clones and leaves out a portion. This sample's table reports some 39,000 clones. The sequenced sample consisted of PBMCs. The chain combines TRBV5-6 with TRBJ2-7, with D unresolved. This clonotype was obtained from a man aged 25 to 40 in good health and CMV-seronegative. CDR3 in amino acids: CASSLEQLWAEQYF. CDR3 nucleotide sequence: TGTGCCAGCAGCTTGGAACAGCTTTGGGCCGAGCAGTACTTC.